This TCR beta chain was retrieved from a study of Ad26.COV2.S vaccination and SARS-CoV-2 variants. Clones were sequenced by immunoSEQ multiplex PCR, and TCRdb holds only the in-frame ones, with some missing. Of approximately 420,000 clones in the sample, about 85% were seen once. Described treatment: roughly 18 received Ad26.COV2.S at low or high dose, single or two shots; 5 received placebo; per-sample allocation not given. Specimens were obtained on day 63 following the first vaccine or placebo injection. CDR1 and CDR2 from the germline V gene are MNHNS and SASEGT. V lost 0 bases and J 1 base, leaving 16 bases between the germline ends. This CDR3 contains 18 residues.

This TCR was sampled from a person between 18 and 65 years old who received the Ad26.COV2.S COVID-19 vaccine or a placebo. This rearrangement joins TRBV6-1 to TRBJ2-1; D possibly matches TRBD1 or TRBD2 (5 bases each). Sequences were derived from peripheral blood, sampled in a trial of Ad26.COV2.S vaccine versus placebo. CDR3 DNA sequence: TGTGCCAGCAGTGAAGCCACCGTTACCGGGGCTTCCTACAATGAGCAGTTCTTC. As protein: CASSEATVTGASYNEQFF.